This T cell receptor beta chain appears in the sequencing data of a study of cytomegalovirus exposure and HLA in healthy donors. Study results and caveats: A classifier reportedly called cytomegalovirus status with high sensitivity and specificity. TCR beta V- and J-gene trimming, according to a later analysis, was linked to a missense DCLRE1C variant.

With 60 Vbeta and 13 Jbeta primers, the PCR was carried out. The table came from immunoSEQ multiplex PCR; TCRdb's copy has only in-frame clones and leaves some out. The data contain tens of thousands of clones, 72% of them singletons. About this clone itself: Its antigen is unidentified.

Nominally healthy donors were sampled, though unrecorded immune exposures were likely. The CDR3 is 16 amino acids. The junction had 8 bases not matched to a gene; V was cut back by 2 bases and J by 6 bases. From germline, CDR1 is SGHTA and CDR2 FQGTGA. The TCR comes from a woman between 45 and 65 years old in good health and CMV-seronegative. Sequencing was performed on PBMCs. J is TRBJ2-3 and V is TRBV7-3; the match to TRBD2 covers 10 bases. Written as DNA, the CDR3 is TGTGCCAGCAGCTTAGATCCTAGCGGGAGAGCGGATACGCAGTATTTT. Its translation: CASSLDPSGRADTQYF.